The next 10 T cell receptor beta chains were all read from a single sample in a study of cytomegalovirus exposure and HLA in healthy donors. PCR employed 60 Vbeta and 13 Jbeta primers. Sequencing used immunoSEQ multiplex PCR; TCRdb keeps in-frame clones, though not all of them. The sample lists 190,000 or so clones, 83% seen once, with 1.6% in the top ten. Specimen: PBMCs. The receptor source for this set is a man aged 50 to 59 in good health and CMV-seronegative.

This chain connects TRBV29-1 to TRBJ2-3; TRBD2 might be the D (5 bases). V dropped 3 bases and J dropped 2 bases, with 9 bases sitting between them. The CDR3 has 13 amino acids. CDR1 is SQVTM, CDR2 ANQGSEA, per germline. The DNA of the CDR3 is TGCAGCGTTGATGCAGCGGCCACAGATACGCAGTATTTT. Its protein product is CSVDAAATDTQYF.

This chain connects TRBV5-1 to TRBJ1-1, with 7 bases that match TRBD1. Looked up from germline, CDR1 is SGHRS and CDR2 is YFSETQ. After removal of 4 bases from V and 1 base from J, the junction contained 4 bases not matched to a gene. The CDR3 has 14 residues. This CDR3 is CASSTGQTNTEAFF. The CDR3 DNA sequence: TGCGCCAGCAGCACGGGACAGACGAACACTGAAGCTTTCTTT.

The rearrangement uses TRBV27 and TRBJ2-7, with 7 bases that match TRBD2. Per germline, CDR1 MNHEY and CDR2 SMNVEV (reference sequence). The CDR3 sequence is 14 residues long. V was clipped by 2 bases and J by 5 bases; unmatched bases: 6. The CDR3 DNA is TGTGCCAGCAGTTTAGCAGGGAGCGGGGACGAGCAGTACTTC. Amino acids: CASSLAGSGDEQYF.

This rearrangement joins TRBV4-3 to TRBJ1-6; weak D call: TRBD1 (5 bases). Germline V gene lookup returns CDR1 LGHNA and CDR2 YSLEER. The CDR3 is 15 residues long. Trimming stripped 0 bases from V and 10 bases from J, with 13 bases between. The CDR3 is CASSQDPGRQSPLHF. In nucleotides, the CDR3 is TGCGCCAGCAGCCAAGACCCAGGGCGACAATCACCCCTCCACTTT.

This CDR3 reads CASSDYVSNQPQHF. In DNA form, the CDR3 reads TGTGCCAGCAGTGACTACGTTAGCAATCAGCCCCAGCATTTT. The rearrangement uses TRBV2 and TRBJ1-5; D remains unclear. The CDR3 length is 14 residues. From germline, CDR1 is SNHLY and CDR2 FYNNEI. Trimming removed 3 bases from V and 0 bases from J, with 6 bases in between.

This clone was observed a single time. The chain carries TRBV19 and TRBJ2-7; possibly TRBD1 for D (7 bases). V shed 5 bases and J shed 3 bases, with 20 bases lying between them. From germline, CDR1 is LNHDA and CDR2 SQIVND (reference sequence). This CDR3 is 16 amino acids long. The CDR3 protein is CASSARQGGGGYEQYF. CDR3 coding DNA: TGTGCCAGTAGTGCCCGACAGGGAGGCGGAGGCTACGAGCAGTACTTC.

The chain is built from TRBV9 and TRBJ2-5; 7 positions agree with TRBD2. The CDR3 consists of 17 residues. The germline CDR1 and CDR2 sequences are SGDLS and YYNGEE. V was pared by 0 bases and J by 5 bases, with 13 bases of the junction left unmatched. CDR3 DNA sequence: TGTGCCAGCAGCGTAGGGGTCGGGGCGGGAGTAGGGGAGACCCAGTACTTC. Translating it yields CASSVGVGAGVGETQYF.

The rearrangement joins TRBV5-1 to TRBJ2-2; 7 bases fit TRBD2. The CDR3 covers 15 residues. Germline CDR1 is SGHRS and CDR2 is YFSETQ. The junction had 5 bases not matched to a gene; V was cut back by 4 bases and J by 2 bases. CDR3 sequence reads: CASSLADSNTGELFF. The CDR3 DNA sequence: TGCGCCAGCAGCCTAGCGGACTCCAACACCGGGGAGCTGTTTTTT.

The chain recombines TRBV2 with TRBJ1-2; possible D gene TRBD1, 5 bases. The V end lost 6 bases, the J end lost 2 bases, and 13 bases lay between the germline ends. The CDR3 loop spans 14 amino acids. In germline, CDR1 is SNHLY, CDR2 FYNNEI. CDR3 region: CASRKGAGNYGYTF. CDR3 sequence (DNA): TGTGCCAGCAGGAAGGGCGCAGGGAACTATGGCTACACCTTC.

The V call is TRBV7-2, the J call TRBJ1-5; TRBD1 matches 8 bases. CDR3 length: 14 amino acids. The V gene end was trimmed by 5 bases and the J gene end by 7 bases; junction bases not matched to a gene: 7. Germline V gene lookup returns CDR1 SGHTA and CDR2 FQGNSA. The CDR3 DNA sequence: TGTGCCAGCAGCGTCGGACAGGGTCGGCAGCCCCAGCATTTT. It translates to CASSVGQGRQPQHF. Full variable domain (remainder filled in from reference TRBV7-2 and TRBJ1-5): GAGVSQSPSNKVTEKGKDVELRCDPISGHTALYWYRQSLGQGLEFLIYFQGNSAPDKSGLPSDRFSAERTGGSVSTLTIQRTQQEDSAVYLCASSVGQGRQPQHFGDGTRLSIL.